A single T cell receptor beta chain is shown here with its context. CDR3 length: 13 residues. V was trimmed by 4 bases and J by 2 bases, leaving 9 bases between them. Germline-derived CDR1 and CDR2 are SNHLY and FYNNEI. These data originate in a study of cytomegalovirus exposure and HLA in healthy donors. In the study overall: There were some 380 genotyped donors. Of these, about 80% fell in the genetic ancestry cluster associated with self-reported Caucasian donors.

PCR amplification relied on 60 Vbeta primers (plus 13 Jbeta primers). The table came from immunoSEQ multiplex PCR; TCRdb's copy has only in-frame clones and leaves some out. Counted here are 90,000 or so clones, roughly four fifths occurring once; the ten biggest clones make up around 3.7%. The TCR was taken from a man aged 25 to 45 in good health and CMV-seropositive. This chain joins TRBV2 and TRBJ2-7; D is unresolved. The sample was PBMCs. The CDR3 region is CASSADSPYEQYF. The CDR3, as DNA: TGTGCCAGCAGTGCGGATAGCCCCTACGAGCAGTACTTC.